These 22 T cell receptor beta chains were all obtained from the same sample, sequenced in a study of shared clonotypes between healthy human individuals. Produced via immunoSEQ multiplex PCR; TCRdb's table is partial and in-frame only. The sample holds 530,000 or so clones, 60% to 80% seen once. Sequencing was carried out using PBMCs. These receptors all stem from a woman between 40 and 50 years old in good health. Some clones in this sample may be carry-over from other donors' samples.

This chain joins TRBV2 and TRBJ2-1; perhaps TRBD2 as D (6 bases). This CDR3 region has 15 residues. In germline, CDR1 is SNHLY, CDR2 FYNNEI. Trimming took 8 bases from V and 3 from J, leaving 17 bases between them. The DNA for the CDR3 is TGTGCCAGCGTGCCTAGCGCGTCTTACTACAATGAGCAGTTCTTC. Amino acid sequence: CASVPSASYYNEQFF.

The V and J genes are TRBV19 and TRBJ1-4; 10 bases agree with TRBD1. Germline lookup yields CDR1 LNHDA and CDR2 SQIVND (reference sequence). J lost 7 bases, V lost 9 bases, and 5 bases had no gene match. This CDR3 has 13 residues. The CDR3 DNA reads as TGTGCCAGGACCGGGACAGGGGTTGAAAAACTGTTTTTT. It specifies CARTGTGVEKLFF.

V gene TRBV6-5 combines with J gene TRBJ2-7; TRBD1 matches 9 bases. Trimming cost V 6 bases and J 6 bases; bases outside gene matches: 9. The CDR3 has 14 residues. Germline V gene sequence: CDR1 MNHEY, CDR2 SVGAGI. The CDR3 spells CASSGQGIVTEQYF. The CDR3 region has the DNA TGTGCCAGCAGCGGACAGGGGATTGTTACCGAGCAGTACTTC.

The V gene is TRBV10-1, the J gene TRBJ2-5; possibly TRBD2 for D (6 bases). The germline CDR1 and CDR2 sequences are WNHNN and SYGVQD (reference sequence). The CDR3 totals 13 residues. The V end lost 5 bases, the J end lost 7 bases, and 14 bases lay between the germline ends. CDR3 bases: TGCGCCAGCAGTTCTGGGGCGCGGGGGACCCAGTACTTC. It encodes CASSSGARGTQYF.

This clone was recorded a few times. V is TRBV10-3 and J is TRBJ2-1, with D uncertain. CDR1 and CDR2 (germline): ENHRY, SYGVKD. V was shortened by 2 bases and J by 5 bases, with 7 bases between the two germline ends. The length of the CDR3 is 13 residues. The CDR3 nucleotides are TGTGCCATCAGTGAGCTGCCCAACAATGAGCAGTTCTTC. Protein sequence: CAISELPNNEQFF.

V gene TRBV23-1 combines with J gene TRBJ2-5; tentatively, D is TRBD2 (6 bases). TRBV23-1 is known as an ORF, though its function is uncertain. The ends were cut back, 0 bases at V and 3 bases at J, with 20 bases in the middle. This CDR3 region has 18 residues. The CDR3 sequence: CASSQSYKEGALEETQYF. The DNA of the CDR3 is TGCGCCAGCAGTCAATCCTACAAGGAGGGCGCGTTAGAAGAGACCCAGTACTTC.

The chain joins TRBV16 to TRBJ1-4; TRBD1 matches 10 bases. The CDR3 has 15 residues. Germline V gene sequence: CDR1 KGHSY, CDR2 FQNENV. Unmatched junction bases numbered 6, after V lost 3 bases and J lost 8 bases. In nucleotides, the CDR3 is TGTGCCAGCAGCCAGCGACAGGGGGCAGTGGAAAAACTGTTTTTT. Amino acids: CASSQRQGAVEKLFF.

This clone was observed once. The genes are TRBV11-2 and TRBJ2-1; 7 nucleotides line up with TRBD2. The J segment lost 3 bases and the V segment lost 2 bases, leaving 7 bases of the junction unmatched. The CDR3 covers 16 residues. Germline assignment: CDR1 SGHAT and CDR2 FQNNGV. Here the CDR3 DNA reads TGTGCCAGCAGCTTAACCGGAGTAGCGGGCTACAATGAGCAGTTCTTC. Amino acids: CASSLTGVAGYNEQFF.

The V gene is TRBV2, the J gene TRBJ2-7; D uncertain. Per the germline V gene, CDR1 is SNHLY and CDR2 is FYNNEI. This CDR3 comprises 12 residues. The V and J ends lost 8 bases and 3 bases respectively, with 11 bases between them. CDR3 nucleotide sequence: TGTGCCAGCGGGTGGGGTGGCTACGAGCAGTACTTC. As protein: CASGWGGYEQYF.

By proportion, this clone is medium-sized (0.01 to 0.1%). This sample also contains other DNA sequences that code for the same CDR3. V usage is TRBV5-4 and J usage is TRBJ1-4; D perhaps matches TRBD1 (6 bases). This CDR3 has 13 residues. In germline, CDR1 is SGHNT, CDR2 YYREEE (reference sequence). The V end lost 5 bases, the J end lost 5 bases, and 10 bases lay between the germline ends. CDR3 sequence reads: CASRGGENEKLFF. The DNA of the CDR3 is TGTGCCAGCAGAGGGGGGGAGAATGAAAAACTGTTTTTT.

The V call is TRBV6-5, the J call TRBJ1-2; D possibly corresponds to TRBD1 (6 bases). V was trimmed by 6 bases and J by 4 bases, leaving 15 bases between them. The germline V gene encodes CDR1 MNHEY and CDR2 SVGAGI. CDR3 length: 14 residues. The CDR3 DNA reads TGTGCCAGCAGCCCAGGGGAATTGGGCTATGGCTACACCTTC. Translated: CASSPGELGYGYTF.

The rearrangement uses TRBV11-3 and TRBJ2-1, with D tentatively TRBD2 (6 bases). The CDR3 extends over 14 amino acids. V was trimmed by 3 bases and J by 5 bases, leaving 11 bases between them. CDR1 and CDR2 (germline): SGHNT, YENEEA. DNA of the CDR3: TGTGCCAGCAGCTTTGGGGGGTTCGACAATGAGCAGTTCTTC. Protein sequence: CASSFGGFDNEQFF. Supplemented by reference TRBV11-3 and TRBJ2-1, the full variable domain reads EAGVVQSPRYKIIEKKQPVAFWCNPISGHNTLYWYLQNLGQGPELLIRYENEEAVDDSQLPKDRFSAERLKGVDSTLKIQPAELGDSAVYLCASSFGGFDNEQFFGPGTRLTVL.

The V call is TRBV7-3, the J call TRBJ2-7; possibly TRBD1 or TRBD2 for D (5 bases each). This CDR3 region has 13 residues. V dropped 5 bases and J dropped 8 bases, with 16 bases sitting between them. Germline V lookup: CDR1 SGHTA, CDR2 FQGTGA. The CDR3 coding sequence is TGTGCCAGCAGCCCAGGGACCGCCACCCAGCAGTACTTC. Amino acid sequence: CASSPGTATQQYF.

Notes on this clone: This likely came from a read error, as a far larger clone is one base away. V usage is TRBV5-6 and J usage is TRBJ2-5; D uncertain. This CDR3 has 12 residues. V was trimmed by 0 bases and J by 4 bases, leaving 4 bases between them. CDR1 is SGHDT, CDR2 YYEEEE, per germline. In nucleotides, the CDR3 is TGTGCCAGCAGCTTGGGCGTAGAGACCCAGTACTTC. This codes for CASSLGVETQYF.

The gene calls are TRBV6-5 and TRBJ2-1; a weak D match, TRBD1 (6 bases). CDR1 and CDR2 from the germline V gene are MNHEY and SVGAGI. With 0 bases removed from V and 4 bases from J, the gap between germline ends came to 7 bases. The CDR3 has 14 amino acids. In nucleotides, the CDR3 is TGTGCCAGCAGTTACTCGAGGGGGTACAATGAGCAGTTCTTC. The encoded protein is CASSYSRGYNEQFF.

CDR3: CASSLDLEQYF. As DNA, the CDR3 is TGTGCCAGCAGCTTAGACCTCGAGCAGTACTTC. The chain joins TRBV7-8 to TRBJ2-7, with unresolved D. Trimming removed 1 base from V and 6 bases from J, with 4 bases in between. CDR1 is SGHVS, CDR2 FQNEAQ, per germline. This CDR3 region has 11 residues.

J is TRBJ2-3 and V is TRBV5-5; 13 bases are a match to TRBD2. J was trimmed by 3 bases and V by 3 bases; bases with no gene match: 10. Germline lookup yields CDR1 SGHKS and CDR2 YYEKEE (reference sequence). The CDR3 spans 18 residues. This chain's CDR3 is CASSYSRTSGRWTDTQYF. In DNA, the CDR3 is TGTGCCAGCAGCTATTCCAGGACTAGCGGGAGATGGACAGATACGCAGTATTTT.

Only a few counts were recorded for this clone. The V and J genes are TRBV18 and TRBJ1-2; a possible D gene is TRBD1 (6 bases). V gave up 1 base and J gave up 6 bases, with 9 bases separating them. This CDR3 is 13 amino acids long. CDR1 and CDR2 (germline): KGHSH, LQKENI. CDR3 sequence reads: CASSPRGQHGYTF. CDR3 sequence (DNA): TGTGCCAGCTCACCACGGGGGCAGCATGGCTACACCTTC.

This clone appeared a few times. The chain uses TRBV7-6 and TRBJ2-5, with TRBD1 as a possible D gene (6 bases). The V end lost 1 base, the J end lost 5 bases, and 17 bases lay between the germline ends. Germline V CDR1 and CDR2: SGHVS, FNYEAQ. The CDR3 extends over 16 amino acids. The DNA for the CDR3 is TGTGCCAGCAGCTTAGTTGGCGCAGGGGCAGAGGAGACCCAGTACTTC. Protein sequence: CASSLVGAGAEETQYF.

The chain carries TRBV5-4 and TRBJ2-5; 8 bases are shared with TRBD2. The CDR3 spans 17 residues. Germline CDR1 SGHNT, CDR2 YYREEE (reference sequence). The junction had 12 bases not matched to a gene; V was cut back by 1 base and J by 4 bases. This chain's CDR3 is CASSLSVAGPSRETQYF. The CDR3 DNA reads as TGTGCCAGCAGCTTGTCCGTAGCGGGACCCTCCAGAGAGACCCAGTACTTC.

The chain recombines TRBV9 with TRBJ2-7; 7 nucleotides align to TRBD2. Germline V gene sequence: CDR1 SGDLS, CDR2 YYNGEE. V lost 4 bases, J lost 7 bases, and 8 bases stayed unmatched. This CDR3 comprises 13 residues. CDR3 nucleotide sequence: TGTGCCAGCAGCACGGCGGTGGGAGGGGAGCAGTACTTC. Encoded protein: CASSTAVGGEQYF.

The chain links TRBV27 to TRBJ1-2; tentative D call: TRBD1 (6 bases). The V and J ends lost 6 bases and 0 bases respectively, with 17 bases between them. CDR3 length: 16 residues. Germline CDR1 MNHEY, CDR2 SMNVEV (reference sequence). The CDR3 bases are TGTGCCAGCAGAAGAATACAGGGTCCGGCTAACTATGGCTACACCTTC. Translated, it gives CASRRIQGPANYGYTF.